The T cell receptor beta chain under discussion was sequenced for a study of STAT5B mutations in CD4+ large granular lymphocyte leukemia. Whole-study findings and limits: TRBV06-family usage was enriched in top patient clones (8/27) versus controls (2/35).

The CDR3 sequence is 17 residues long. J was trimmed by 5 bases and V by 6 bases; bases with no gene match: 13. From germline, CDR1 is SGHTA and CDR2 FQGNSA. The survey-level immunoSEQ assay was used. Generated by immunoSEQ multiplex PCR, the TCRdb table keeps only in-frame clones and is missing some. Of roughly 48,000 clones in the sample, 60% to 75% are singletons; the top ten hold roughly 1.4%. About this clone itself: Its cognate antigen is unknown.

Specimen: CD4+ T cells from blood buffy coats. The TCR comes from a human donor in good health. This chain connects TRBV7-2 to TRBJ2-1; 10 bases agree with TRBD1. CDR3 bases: TGTGCCAGCAGGAGACAGGGGGCTGTTGTAGGGGACAATGAGCAGTTCTTC. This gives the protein CASRRQGAVVGDNEQFF.